These 5 T cell receptor beta chains were all obtained from the same sample, sequenced in a study of T cell changes during pregnancy in multiple sclerosis. Generated by immunoSEQ multiplex PCR, the TCRdb table keeps only in-frame clones and is missing some. Among around 34,000 clones, less than 95% were seen once, and the ten largest hold under 0.5%. Sample: CD4+ T cells from peripheral blood mononuclear cells, taken in the second trimester of pregnancy. The origin of the receptors is a female donor with multiple sclerosis, enrolled in a pregnancy study.

J is TRBJ1-2 and V is TRBV5-5; tentatively, D is TRBD1 (5 bases). Germline CDR1 SGHKS, CDR2 YYEKEE (reference sequence). The CDR3 covers 14 residues. Trimming removed 0 bases from V and 3 bases from J, with 9 bases in between. The CDR3 loop reads CASSLEGADYGYTF. Written as DNA, the CDR3 is TGTGCCAGCAGCTTGGAAGGGGCAGACTATGGCTACACCTTC.

This chain joins TRBV7-2 and TRBJ2-7; tentative D call: TRBD2 (5 bases). Germline V CDR1 and CDR2: SGHTA, FQGNSA. V lost 2 bases and J lost 5, with 10 bases in between. This CDR3 is built from 13 residues. The CDR3 reads CASSLTRSNEQYF. CDR3 DNA sequence: TGTGCCAGCAGCTTAACTAGGTCAAACGAGCAGTACTTC.

This rearrangement joins TRBV7-2 to TRBJ1-1; D is possibly TRBD1 (6 bases). Germline V gene data show CDR1 as SGHTA and CDR2 as FQGNSA. V was clipped by 1 base and J by 5 bases, with 11 bases between them. CDR3 size: 14 residues. The CDR3, as DNA: TGTGCCAGCAGCTTAGGGGGGCAAGTGACTGAAGCTTTCTTT. Amino acid sequence: CASSLGGQVTEAFF.

The chain has TRBV6-1 and TRBJ2-3, with TRBD1 matching 8 bases. Germline CDR1 reads MNHNS; CDR2 reads SASEGT. V gave up 5 bases and J gave up 2 bases; unmatched junction bases: 6. The CDR3 consists of 15 residues. The CDR3 region has the DNA TGTGCCAGCAGTACCCGGACAGGGTACACAGATACGCAGTATTTT. Encoded protein: CASSTRTGYTDTQYF.

This clone was recorded once. V usage is TRBV10-3 and J usage is TRBJ2-2, with D perhaps TRBD1 (6 bases). The CDR3 covers 15 residues. With 0 bases removed from V and 5 bases from J, the gap between germline ends came to 10 bases. Germline values: CDR1 ENHRY, CDR2 SYGVKD. The chain's CDR3 is CAISESTRGTGELFF. In nucleotides, the CDR3 is TGTGCCATCAGTGAGTCGACGAGGGGGACCGGGGAGCTGTTTTTT.